The 14 T cell receptor beta chains presented below share a single source sample, sequenced in a study of OX40 agonist ivuxolimab in advanced cancers. The table came from immunoSEQ multiplex PCR; TCRdb's copy has only in-frame clones and leaves some out. The sample lists 70,000 or so clones, about 85% occurring once. The input for sequencing was CD4+ or CD8+ T cells sorted from blood, taken in a trial of the OX40 agonist ivuxolimab. All receptors derive from an adult with an advanced solid tumor such as melanoma, head and neck, liver or kidney cancer.

V usage is TRBV4-2 and J usage is TRBJ2-6; perhaps TRBD1 as D (6 bases). This CDR3 has 20 residues. Trimming took off 0 bases at V and 2 bases at J, with 20 bases between the two ends. The germline CDR1 and CDR2 sequences are LGHNA and YNFKEQ. The CDR3: CASSQDFSRGRGAGANVLTF. In DNA form, the CDR3 reads TGTGCCAGCAGCCAAGATTTTTCGAGGGGCAGGGGAGCTGGGGCCAACGTCCTGACTTTC.

The rearrangement uses TRBV5-1 and TRBJ1-1; 8 bases align to TRBD1. The CDR3 has 14 residues. Germline CDR1 SGHRS, CDR2 YFSETQ. J lost 9 bases, V lost 1 base, and 8 bases had no gene match. CDR3 sequence: CASSLSGGGSKAFF. The DNA for the CDR3 is TGCGCCAGCAGCTTGTCAGGGGGCGGATCGAAAGCTTTCTTT. The whole variable domain, filled in from reference TRBV5-1 and TRBJ1-1, reads KAGVTQTPRYLIKTRGQQVTLSCSPISGHRSVSWYQQTPGQGLQFLFEYFSETQRNKGNFPGRFSGRQFSNSRSEMNVSTLELGDSALYLCASSLSGGGSKAFFGQGTRLTVV.

This clone was counted between two and nine times. This chain links TRBV9 with TRBJ1-5; D gene unclear. This CDR3 contains 13 residues. Looked up from germline, CDR1 is SGDLS and CDR2 is YYNGEE. Trimming left V 0 bases short and J 7 bases short, with 8 bases between. CDR3 bases: TGTGCCAGCAGCGTAGAGGAGGGACAGCCCCAGCATTTT. Encoded protein: CASSVEEGQPQHF.

This clone was seen a single time. This chain joins TRBV11-2 and TRBJ1-6; the D is unclear. V was clipped by 1 base and J by 7 bases, with 8 bases between them. Germline CDR1 SGHAT, CDR2 FQNNGV. The CDR3 has 14 residues. For the CDR3, the DNA is TGTGCCAGCAGCTTAGCACAGAGAAATTCACCCCTCCACTTT. Translation: CASSLAQRNSPLHF.

This chain links TRBV11-2 with TRBJ1-2; possible D gene TRBD1, 5 bases. This CDR3 is built from 17 residues. Looked up from germline, CDR1 is SGHAT and CDR2 is FQNNGV. V shed 1 base and J shed 4 bases, with 19 bases lying between them. The CDR3, as DNA: TGTGCCAGCAGCTTAGTAGAAGACAGCGAGGGTACCTATGGCTACACCTTC. Translated, it gives CASSLVEDSEGTYGYTF.

The CDR3 DNA sequence: TGTGCCAGTAGTATAGATTCCATGCAGCCCCAGCATTTT. This sequence encodes CASSIDSMQPQHF. The chain links TRBV19 to TRBJ1-5; no firm D call. Germline V gene sequence: CDR1 LNHDA, CDR2 SQIVND (reference sequence). V was pared by 0 bases and J by 7 bases, with 7 bases between. CDR3 size: 13 residues.

This chain joins TRBV5-1 and TRBJ1-6; D gene uncertain. CDR1 is SGHRS and CDR2 is YFSETQ in the germline V gene. The CDR3 sequence is 15 residues long. V dropped 3 bases and J dropped 6 bases, with 13 bases sitting between them. Here the CDR3 reads CASSYGIVGNSPLHF. The CDR3 DNA reads TGCGCCAGCAGCTATGGAATTGTTGGTAATTCACCCCTCCACTTT. The full variable domain, with the rest looked up from reference TRBV5-1 and TRBJ1-6, is KAGVTQTPRYLIKTRGQQVTLSCSPISGHRSVSWYQQTPGQGLQFLFEYFSETQRNKGNFPGRFSGRQFSNSRSEMNVSTLELGDSALYLCASSYGIVGNSPLHFGNGTRLTVT.

The chain uses TRBV9 and TRBJ2-2; 9 nucleotides align to TRBD1. The CDR3 contains 20 residues. Germline V lookup: CDR1 SGDLS, CDR2 YYNGEE. J lost 8 bases, V lost 3 bases, and 23 bases had no gene match. The CDR3 region is CASSAYSPGTGKGRAGELFF. CDR3 sequence (DNA): TGTGCCAGCAGCGCATACTCCCCCGGGACAGGGAAGGGGCGGGCAGGGGAGCTGTTTTTT.

The rearrangement joins TRBV27 to TRBJ2-7, with D hard to call. The germline V and J ends were trimmed by 3 bases and 0 bases, with 6 bases remaining between them. The CDR3 consists of 13 residues. Germline V gene lookup returns CDR1 MNHEY and CDR2 SMNVEV (reference sequence). The CDR3 sequence is CASSFVSSYEQYF. The CDR3 DNA sequence: TGTGCCAGCAGTTTTGTGAGCTCCTACGAGCAGTACTTC.

The J gene is TRBJ2-5, the V gene TRBV15; 12 bases agree with TRBD2. Germline CDR1 is LNHNV and CDR2 is YYDKDF (reference sequence). With V trimmed by 5 bases and J by 5 bases, 6 bases remained unmatched. This CDR3 is 15 amino acids long. CDR3 nucleotides: TGTGCCACCAGCTCTAGCGGGGGGGCCTATGAGACCCAGTACTTC. Its protein product is CATSSSGGAYETQYF.

The chain combines TRBV7-2 with TRBJ1-3; D not resolved. CDR1 is SGHTA and CDR2 is FQGNSA in the germline V gene. CDR3 length: 16 residues. Trimming removed 2 bases from V and 0 bases from J, with 11 bases in between. CDR3 loop: CASSLIGSSSGNTIYF. CDR3 coding DNA: TGTGCCAGCAGCTTAATCGGCTCGAGCTCTGGAAACACCATATATTTT.

The gene calls are TRBV4-3 and TRBJ2-7; weak D call: TRBD2 (6 bases). Per germline, CDR1 LGHNA and CDR2 YSLEER. V lost 4 bases and J lost 4, with 14 bases in between. The CDR3 sequence is 14 residues long. The CDR3 DNA is TGCGCCAGCAGCCGGAACGGAGGGGCGTACGAGCAGTACTTC. Translation: CASSRNGGAYEQYF.

The chain joins TRBV4-1 to TRBJ2-4, with TRBD1 identical over 8 bases. Germline V lookup: CDR1 MGHRA, CDR2 YSYEKL. This CDR3 is 15 amino acids long. V was clipped by 1 base and J by 9 bases; unmatched bases: 8. The CDR3 sequence: CASSQAPATGVIQYF. The CDR3 coding sequence is TGCGCCAGCAGCCAAGCCCCGGCGACAGGGGTCATTCAGTACTTC.

The chain employs TRBV6-4 and TRBJ2-6; TRBD2 agrees at 13 bases. Germline V gene data show CDR1 as MRHNA and CDR2 as SNTAGT. V dropped 6 bases and J dropped 2; count of bases not matched to a gene: 4. This CDR3 is 17 amino acids long. The CDR3 is CASSVLAGGPGANVLTF. As DNA, the CDR3 is TGTGCCAGCAGCGTACTAGCGGGGGGGCCTGGGGCCAACGTCCTGACTTTC.